This is a list of T cell receptor beta chains from one sample in a study of blood T cell repertoires in COVID-19. Assay: immunoSEQ multiplex PCR; the TCRdb copy retains only in-frame clones and omits some. Of about 160,000 clones listed, 82% are singletons. Sequencing was performed on peripheral blood. The receptors originated from a woman between 35 and 50 years old with COVID-19, enrolled during active disease. The CDR3 runs from the conserved cysteine through the conserved F or W. A D gene is named only where the DNA matches it firmly. Rows give clone size only sometimes, using once, few, many, or a class for an expanded clone.

j_call d_call clone_size v_call cdr3_nt cdr3_aa
TRBJ1-1 NA NA TRBV28 TGTGCCAGCAAGTCGTCGGGGGACACTGAAGCTTTCTTT CASKSSGDTEAFF
TRBJ2-1 TRBD2 once TRBV14 TGTGCCAGCAGCCAAGCACTAGCGGTCAATGAGCAGTTCTTC CASSQALAVNEQFF
TRBJ2-2 TRBD2 NA TRBV4-1 TGCGCCAGCAGCCAAGTTGAGGCTAGCGGGAGATACACCGGGGAGCTGTTTTTT CASSQVEASGRYTGELFF
TRBJ2-7 NA NA TRBV19 TGTGCCAGTAGTTCGACTAGTCGCGACGAGCAGTACTTC CASSSTSRDEQYF
TRBJ2-7 NA NA TRBV6-1 TGTGCCAGCAGTGACATCCCCCCGGTTTATGCCTCACTCTACGAGCAGTACTTC CASSDIPPVYASLYEQYF
TRBJ2-2 NA NA TRBV7-9 TGTGCCAGCAGCTTGGTGAGAGGGAGGAGAAACACCGGGGAGCTGTTTTTT CASSLVRGRRNTGELFF
TRBJ2-7 TRBD1 NA TRBV15 TGTGCCACCAGCGACCGGTCCGGGACAGGGAATTCCGAGCAGTACTTC CATSDRSGTGNSEQYF
TRBJ1-1 NA NA TRBV7-8 TGTGCCAGCAGCTTAGCTGGGGGCCTCGGCACTGAAGCTTTCTTT CASSLAGGLGTEAFF
TRBJ2-2 TRBD1 NA TRBV9 TGTGCCAGCAGCGTAACGGGGGTCCAGGGGGCCACCGGGGAGCTGTTTTTT CASSVTGVQGATGELFF
TRBJ1-6 TRBD1 NA TRBV19 TGTGCCAGTACTCCCCGGGACAGGGGGAATTCACCCCTCCACTTT CASTPRDRGNSPLHF
TRBJ2-5 NA NA TRBV12-5 TGTGCTAAACGGGGGGAGACCCAGTACTTC CAKRGETQYF
TRBJ2-3 TRBD2 NA TRBV3-1/TRBV3-2 TGTGCCAGCAGCCTGGGACTAGCGGGGGGGTTAAGCACAGATACGCAGTATTTT CASSLGLAGGLSTDTQYF
TRBJ1-1 TRBD1 NA TRBV15 TGTGCCACCAGCAGAGAGAGGGGGGTGACAGGGAGGGCTTTCTTT CATSRERGVTGRAFF
TRBJ1-2 NA NA TRBV6-5 TGTGCCAGCAGACCCCACAGGGAGAAAAACTATGGCTACACCTTC CASRPHREKNYGYTF
TRBJ2-7 TRBD1 NA TRBV18 TGTGCCAGCTCACCACCTACTATAGGTTCCCGGACAGGGATGTTGGGGCACGAGCAGTACTTC CASSPPTIGSRTGMLGHEQYF
TRBJ2-1 TRBD1 NA TRBV4-1 TGCGCCAGCAGCCAAGAGGTGGGGGCAGGGGGTTTCAATGAGCAGTTCTTC CASSQEVGAGGFNEQFF
TRBJ2-2 NA NA TRBV10-1 TGCGCCAGCAGTGATCGGGGAACCGGGGAGCTGTTTTTT CASSDRGTGELFF
TRBJ1-5 NA NA TRBV19 TGTGCCAGTAGTGCGACAGTCAATCAGCCCCAGCATTTT CASSATVNQPQHF
TRBJ1-4 NA few TRBV10-2 TGCGCCAGCAGTGAGTCGACGCAGGGGCGATCTAATGAAAAACTGTTTTTT CASSESTQGRSNEKLFF
TRBJ1-2 TRBD1 NA TRBV28 TGTGCCAGCAGTTTAAATGGGCAGGGGGTGTATGGCTACACCTTC CASSLNGQGVYGYTF
TRBJ2-5 NA NA TRBV6-5 TGTGCCAGCAGCGCTACTAAGGCGGGAGAGACCCAGTACTTC CASSATKAGETQYF
TRBJ2-6 NA NA TRBV15 TGTGCCACCAGCAGGGACTTAAGCCTCTCTGGGGCCAACGTCCTGACTTTC CATSRDLSLSGANVLTF
TRBJ2-7 TRBD2 NA TRBV2 TGTGCCAGCAAGCTAGCGGGAGCCTACGAGCAGTACTTC CASKLAGAYEQYF
TRBJ1-6 TRBD1 few TRBV6-5 TGTGCCAGCGGGGACAGAGAAAATTCACCCCTCCACTTT CASGDRENSPLHF
TRBJ2-3 TRBD2 NA TRBV5-1 TGCGCCAGCAGCCCAACTAGCGGGAGGCCGGGAAGCACAGATACGCAGTATTTT CASSPTSGRPGSTDTQYF
TRBJ2-1 NA NA TRBV11-2 TGTGCCAGCAGCTCACTGGGACTTTACAATGAGCAGTTCTTC CASSSLGLYNEQFF
TRBJ2-7 NA NA TRBV5-1 TGCGCCAGCAGCTTGGGGCAGGTAATCCGGGGTATCTACGAGCAGTACTTC CASSLGQVIRGIYEQYF